This T cell receptor (beta chain) was captured in a study of blood T cell repertoires in COVID-19. Study context: Both acute and convalescent COVID-19 samples were obtained from the United States, Italy and Spain. In each case, the material was cDNA or gDNA derived from T cells, B-cell-depleted T cells, or PBMCs.

Source study methods: Amplification from reference gene primers served as the basis for estimated nucleated cell counts. Only in-frame clones appear in the TCRdb table, and some are missing; sequencing was by immunoSEQ multiplex PCR. From that table come the V and J calls and clone size; the DNA was used to work out D and trimming. There are over 400,000 clones in the sample; roughly 88% occur only once, and 1.4% lies in the top ten. The germline CDR1 and CDR2 sequences are KGHDR and SFDVKD. V gave up 4 bases and J gave up 7 bases, with 12 bases separating them. The CDR3 is 13 residues long. J is TRBJ2-5 and V is TRBV24-1; TRBD2 is a possible D gene (6 bases). The sample was peripheral blood. The clonotype was recovered from a woman in her twenties or thirties with active or convalescent COVID-19. The CDR3 spells CATSESPGGTQYF. CDR3 nucleotide sequence: TGTGCCACCAGTGAGAGTCCCGGGGGGACCCAGTACTTC.